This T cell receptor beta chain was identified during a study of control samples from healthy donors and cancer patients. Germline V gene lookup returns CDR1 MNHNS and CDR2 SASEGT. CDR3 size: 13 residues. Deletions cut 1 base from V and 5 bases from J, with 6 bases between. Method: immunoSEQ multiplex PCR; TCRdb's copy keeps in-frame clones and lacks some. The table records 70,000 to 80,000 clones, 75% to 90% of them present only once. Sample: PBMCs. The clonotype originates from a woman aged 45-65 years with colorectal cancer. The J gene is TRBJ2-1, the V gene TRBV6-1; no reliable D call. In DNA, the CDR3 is TGTGCCAGCAGTGAAGGCATGAACAATGAGCAGTTCTTC. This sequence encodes CASSEGMNNEQFF.